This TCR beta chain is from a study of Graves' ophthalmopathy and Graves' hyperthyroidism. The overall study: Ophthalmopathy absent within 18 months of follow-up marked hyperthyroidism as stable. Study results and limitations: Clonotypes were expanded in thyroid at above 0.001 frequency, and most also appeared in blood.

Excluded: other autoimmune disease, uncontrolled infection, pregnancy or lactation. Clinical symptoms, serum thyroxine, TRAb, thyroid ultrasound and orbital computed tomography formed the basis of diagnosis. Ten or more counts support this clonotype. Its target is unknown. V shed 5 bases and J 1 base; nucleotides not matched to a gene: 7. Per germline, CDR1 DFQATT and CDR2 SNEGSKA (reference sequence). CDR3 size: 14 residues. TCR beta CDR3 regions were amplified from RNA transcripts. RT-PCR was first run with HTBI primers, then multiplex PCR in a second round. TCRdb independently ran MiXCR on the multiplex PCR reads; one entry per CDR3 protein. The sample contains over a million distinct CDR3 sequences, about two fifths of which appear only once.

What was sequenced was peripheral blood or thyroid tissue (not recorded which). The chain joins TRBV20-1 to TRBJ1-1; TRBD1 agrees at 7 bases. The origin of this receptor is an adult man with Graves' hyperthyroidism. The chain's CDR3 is CSAPDRTGNTEAFF. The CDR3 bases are TGCAGTGCTCCGGACCGGACAGGGAACACTGAAGCTTTCTTT.